The 13 T cell receptor beta chains in this list originate from one sample, sequenced in a study of tumor and adjacent non-tumor tissue in lung cancer. A modified ARM-PCR protocol with three rounds of nested PCR amplified TCRbeta. TCRdb re-derived calls from the multiplex PCR reads in MiXCR, one entry per CDR3 protein. Of over 130,000 distinct CDR3 sequences listed, 60% to 70% are singletons. The template was RNA from unsorted bulk tissue. The sequenced sample was lung tumor tissue. The receptors were sampled from a man between 60 and 70 years old with small cell lung cancer.

For this clonotype: A read error is likely, as this CDR3 ends without the conserved phenylalanine or tryptophan. The chain carries TRBV11-2 and TRBJ1-5; D is unclear. The CDR3 has 13 residues. The germline CDR1 and CDR2 sequences are SGHAT and FQNNGV. The germline V and J ends were trimmed by 0 bases and 5 bases, with 5 bases remaining between them. DNA of the CDR3: TGTGCCAGCAGCTTAGACAGATATCAGCCCCAGCATTCT. It yields the protein CASSLDRYQPQHS.

The gene calls are TRBV11-2 and TRBJ2-1; D tentatively reads TRBD1 or TRBD2 (5 bases each). Per the germline V gene, CDR1 is SGHAT and CDR2 is FQNNGV. The V end was cut by 4 bases, the J end by 7 bases, with 20 bases between. The CDR3 totals 16 residues. CDR3 nucleotides: TGTGCCAGCAGCTCTCTGAATGGGGGACCGAATAATGAGCAGTTCTTC. It specifies CASSSLNGGPNNEQFF.

CDR3 nucleotide sequence: TGCGCCAGCAGCTTGGTAGCTAACGGGGGCAATGAGCAGTTCTTC. This sequence encodes CASSLVANGGNEQFF. This chain uses TRBV5-1 with TRBJ2-1; perhaps TRBD2 as D (6 bases). Germline V lookup: CDR1 SGHRS, CDR2 YFSETQ. This CDR3 region has 15 residues. V was pared by 0 bases and J by 6 bases, with 13 bases between.

On this clonotype itself: This sequence may be a read error, since a much larger clone differs from it by one base. Without the conserved terminal phenylalanine or tryptophan, this CDR3 likely stems from a read error. This chain uses TRBV20-1 with TRBJ1-2, with 10 bases lining up with TRBD1. Germline lookup yields CDR1 DFQATT and CDR2 SNEGSKA (reference sequence). This CDR3 is 13 amino acids long. The junction had 7 bases not matched to a gene; V was cut back by 6 bases and J by 6 bases. The CDR3 protein is CSAGSGQGHGYTS. CDR3 nucleotide sequence: TGCAGTGCGGGGTCGGGACAGGGGCATGGCTACACCTCC.

As to this clonotype: Just one base apart from a much larger clone, this may be a read error. The V gene is TRBV4-2, the J gene TRBJ2-2, with a tentative D call TRBD1 (6 bases). Germline V gives CDR1 LGHNA, CDR2 YNFKEQ. The CDR3 runs to 16 residues. CDR3 nucleotides: TGTGCCAGCAGCCAACACACAGGGACAAACACCGGGGTGCTGTTTTTT. Translated: CASSQHTGTNTGVLFF.

This clonotype came up a few times. The chain links TRBV20-1 to TRBJ2-5; 9 nucleotides agree with TRBD1. This CDR3 is 14 amino acids long. CDR1 is DFQATT and CDR2 is SNEGSKA in the germline V gene (reference sequence). The ends lost 7 bases at V and 2 bases at J; junction bases unmatched: 8. The CDR3 DNA sequence: TGCAGTGTCGTTAAGGACAGGGGTCAAGAGACCCAGTACTTC. It encodes CSVVKDRGQETQYF.

In the case of this clonotype: Mismatch with germline at one junction end may stem from a read error. The chain uses TRBV29-1 and TRBJ2-2, with D unresolved. The CDR3 spans 15 residues. Looked up from germline, CDR1 is SQVTM and CDR2 is ANQGSEA. DNA for the CDR3: TGCAGCGCCCTAGTGGGCTCGGTGAACACCGAGGAGCTGTTTTTT. Amino acids: CSALVGSVNTEELFF.

This clonotype has at least ten counts. This chain links TRBV20-1 with TRBJ2-3, with TRBD2 matching over 8 bases. The germline gives CDR1 DFQATT, CDR2 SNEGSKA (reference sequence). This CDR3 contains 15 residues. This CDR3 reads CPPSGDSGKGDTQYF. The CDR3 coding sequence is TGCCCCCCCTCTGGGGATAGCGGGAAAGGGGATACGCAGTATTTT.

This clonotype was detected many times. The chain joins TRBV20-1 to TRBJ1-2; 8 bases match TRBD1. CDR3 length: 15 residues. Per germline, CDR1 DFQATT and CDR2 SNEGSKA (reference sequence). V shed 6 bases, J shed 6 bases, and the junction held 15 bases outside the gene matches. The CDR3, as DNA: TGCAGTGCAACGGACAGGGCCGGTTGGGTCGATGGCTACACCTTC. It translates to CSATDRAGWVDGYTF.

At least ten counts were recorded for this clonotype. This chain links TRBV6-1 with TRBJ2-7, with D tentatively TRBD2 (5 bases). V lost 6 bases to trimming and J lost 4 bases, with 7 bases between them. CDR3 length: 11 residues. Per the germline V gene, CDR1 is MNHNS and CDR2 is SASEGT. The CDR3 nucleotides are TGTGCCAGCAGACGGAGGTACGAGCAGTACTTC. Protein: CASRRRYEQYF.

This clonotype was found once. The chain recombines TRBV20-1 with TRBJ1-4, with D perhaps matching TRBD1 (6 bases). Per the germline V gene, CDR1 is DFQATT and CDR2 is SNEGSKA (reference sequence). The CDR3 totals 13 residues. The ends were cut back, 2 bases at V and 7 bases at J, with 11 bases in the middle. DNA of the CDR3: TGCAGTGCTAGATACAGGGATATTGAAAAACTGTTTTTT. It codes for CSARYRDIEKLFF.

Comment on this clonotype: The junction does not match germline at one end; this may be a read error. The V call is TRBV20-1, the J call TRBJ2-1, with D possibly TRBD2 on 5 matching bases. The germline V gene has CDR1 DFQATT and CDR2 SNEGSKA (reference sequence). The length of the CDR3 is 14 residues. CDR3 protein: CNATLRASYNEQFF. In DNA, the CDR3 is TGCAATGCTACCTTGCGGGCGAGCTACAATGAGCAGTTCTTC.

With regard to this clonotype: At one of its ends the junction is not consistent with the germline gene, which may arise from a read error. The rearrangement uses TRBV6-5 and TRBJ1-2; tentative D call: TRBD1 (6 bases). This CDR3 is built from 15 residues. Germline CDR1 and CDR2: MNHEY and SVGAGI. As DNA, the CDR3 is TGTATCAGCAGCCAGAGGGGGGAGGCCGCAGATGGGTACACCTTC. Translated, it gives CISSQRGEAADGYTF.